The T cell receptor beta chain under discussion was sequenced for a study of blood T cell repertoires in COVID-19. Looking at the study overall: Collection of acute and convalescent COVID-19 samples took place in the United States, Italy and Spain.

Sequencing used immunoSEQ multiplex PCR; TCRdb keeps in-frame clones, though not all of them. Of tens of thousands of clones listed, about 90% were seen once; the top ten hold around a sixth. CDR1 is PRHDT and CDR2 is FYEKMQ in the germline V gene (reference sequence). Trimming cost V 5 bases and J 12 bases; bases outside gene matches: 11. The CDR3 loop spans 15 amino acids. In its sample, this clone was seen once. The TCR was taken from a human donor with active COVID-19. The donor label of this sample is uncertain. The chain recombines TRBV13 with TRBJ1-6, with 9 bases matching TRBD1. The specimen sequenced was peripheral blood. The CDR3 loop reads CASSIQGQGNRPLHF. The CDR3 DNA sequence: TGTGCCAGCAGCATACAGGGACAGGGAAACCGACCCCTCCACTTT.